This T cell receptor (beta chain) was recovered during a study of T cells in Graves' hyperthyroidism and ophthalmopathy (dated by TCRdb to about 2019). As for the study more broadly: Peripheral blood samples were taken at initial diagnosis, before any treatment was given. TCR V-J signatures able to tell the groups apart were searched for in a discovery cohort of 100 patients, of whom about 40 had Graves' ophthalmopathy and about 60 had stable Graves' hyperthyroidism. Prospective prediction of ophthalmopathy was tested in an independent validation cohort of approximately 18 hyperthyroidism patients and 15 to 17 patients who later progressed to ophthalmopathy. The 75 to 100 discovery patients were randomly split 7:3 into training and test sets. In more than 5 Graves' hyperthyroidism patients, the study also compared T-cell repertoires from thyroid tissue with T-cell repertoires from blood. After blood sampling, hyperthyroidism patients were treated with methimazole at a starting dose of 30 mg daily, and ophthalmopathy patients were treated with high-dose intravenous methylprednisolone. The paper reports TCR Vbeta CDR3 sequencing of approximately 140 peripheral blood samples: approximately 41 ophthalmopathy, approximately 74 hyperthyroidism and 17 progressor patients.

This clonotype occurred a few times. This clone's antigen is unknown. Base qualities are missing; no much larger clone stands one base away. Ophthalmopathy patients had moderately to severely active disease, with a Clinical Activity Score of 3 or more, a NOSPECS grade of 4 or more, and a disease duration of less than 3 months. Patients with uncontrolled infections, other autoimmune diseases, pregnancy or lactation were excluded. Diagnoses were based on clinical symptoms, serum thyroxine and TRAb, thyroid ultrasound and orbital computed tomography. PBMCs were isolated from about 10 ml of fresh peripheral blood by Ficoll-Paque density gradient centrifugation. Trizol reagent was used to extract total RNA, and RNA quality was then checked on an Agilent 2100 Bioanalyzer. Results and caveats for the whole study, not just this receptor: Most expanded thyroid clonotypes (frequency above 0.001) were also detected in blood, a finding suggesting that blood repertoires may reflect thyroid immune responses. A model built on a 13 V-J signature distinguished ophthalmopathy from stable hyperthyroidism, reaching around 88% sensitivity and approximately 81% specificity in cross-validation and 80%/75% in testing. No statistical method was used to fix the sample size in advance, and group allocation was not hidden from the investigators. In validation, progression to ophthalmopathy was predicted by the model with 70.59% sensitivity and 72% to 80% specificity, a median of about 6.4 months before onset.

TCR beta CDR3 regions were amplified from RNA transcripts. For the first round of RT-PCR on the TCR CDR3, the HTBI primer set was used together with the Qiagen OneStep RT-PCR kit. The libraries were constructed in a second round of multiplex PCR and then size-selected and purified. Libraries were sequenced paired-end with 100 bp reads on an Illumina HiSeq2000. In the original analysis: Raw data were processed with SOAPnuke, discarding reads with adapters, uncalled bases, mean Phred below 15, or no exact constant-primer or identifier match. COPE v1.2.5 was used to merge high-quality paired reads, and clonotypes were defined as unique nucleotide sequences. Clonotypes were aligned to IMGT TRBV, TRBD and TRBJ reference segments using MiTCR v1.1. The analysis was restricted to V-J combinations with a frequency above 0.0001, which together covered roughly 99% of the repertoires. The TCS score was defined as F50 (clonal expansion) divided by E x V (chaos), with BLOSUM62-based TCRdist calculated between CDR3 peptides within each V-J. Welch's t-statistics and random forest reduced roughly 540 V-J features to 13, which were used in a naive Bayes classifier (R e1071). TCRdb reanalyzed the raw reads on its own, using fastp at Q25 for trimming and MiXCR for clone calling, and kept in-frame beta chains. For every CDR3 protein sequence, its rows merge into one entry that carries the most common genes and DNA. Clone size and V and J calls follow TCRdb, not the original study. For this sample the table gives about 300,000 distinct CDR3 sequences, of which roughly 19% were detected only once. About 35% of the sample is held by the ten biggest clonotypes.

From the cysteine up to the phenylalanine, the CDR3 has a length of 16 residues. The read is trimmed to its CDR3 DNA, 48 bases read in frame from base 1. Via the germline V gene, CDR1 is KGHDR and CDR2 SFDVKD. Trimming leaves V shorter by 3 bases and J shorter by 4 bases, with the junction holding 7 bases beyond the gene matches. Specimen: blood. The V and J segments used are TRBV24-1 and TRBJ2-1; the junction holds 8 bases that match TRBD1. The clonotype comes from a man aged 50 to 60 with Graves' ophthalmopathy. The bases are TGTGCCACCAGTGATCCGCGGGGACAGGATTACAATGAGCAGTTCTTC. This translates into CATSDPRGQDYNEQFF.